The following is a T cell receptor beta chain sequence with its context. The antigen is unknown. Amplification used 60 Vbeta primers and 13 Jbeta primers. TCRdb's copy holds only in-frame clones and misses some; the assay was immunoSEQ multiplex PCR. The data show 150,000 to 200,000 clones, around 77% seen once. The data are from a study of cytomegalovirus exposure and HLA in healthy donors. Points from the study as a whole: An analysis done earlier found most TCR beta V segments productive about 87% or about 30% of the time.

V shed 3 bases and J 6 bases; nucleotides not matched to a gene: 9. This CDR3 region has 14 residues. Germline CDR1 reads GTSNPN; CDR2 reads SVGIG (reference sequence). This clonotype was sampled from a man in his sixties in good health and CMV-seronegative. The sequencing input was PBMCs. This sequence joins TRBV30 and TRBJ2-3, with 7 bases lining up with TRBD1. The CDR3 bases are TGTGCCTGGAGGACAGGGTCCCCTCTGGATACGCAGTATTTT. As protein: CAWRTGSPLDTQYF.